The T cell receptor (beta chain) under discussion was sequenced for a study of molecular identifiers for immune sequencing clone quantification. This clonotype was counted only a few times. As CD8+CD4-CCR7+CD45RA+ cells, naive CD8 T cells were sorted. The CDR3 length is 16 residues. V was pared by 3 bases and J by 8 bases, with 19 bases between. CDR1 is MGHRA and CDR2 is YSYEKL in the germline V gene. TCRdb reanalysed the PCR reads using MiXCR and keeps one entry per CDR3 protein. The sample lists approximately 680,000 distinct CDR3 sequences; around 25% were seen once. The rearrangement uses TRBV4-1 and TRBJ2-2; D call uncertain. Sequencing was carried out using naive CD8+ T cells from blood, with Jurkat cell RNA spiked in. Specified subset: FACS-sorted CD8+CD4-CCR7+CD45RA+ naive T cells. The TCR sequence derives from a human donor in good health. Some libraries in this study had Jurkat cell RNA spiked in. CDR3 residues: CASSQNSGLLSGELFF. DNA for the CDR3: TGCGCCAGCAGCCAGAACTCCGGGCTCCTATCTGGGGAGCTGTTTTTT.